This T cell receptor beta chain derives from a study of T cells after yellow fever vaccination. Overall study: Some fractions had low cell numbers, and these were prepared with SMART-Seq v4 Ultra Low Input. Study-level results: The study re-detected most primary-vaccination clones after the booster (roughly 95% CD4, 80% to 90% CD8).

There are many counts of this clonotype. Its antigen is not identified. One entry per CDR3 protein results from TCRdb running MiXCR on the 5' RACE reads. The data show some 300,000 distinct CDR3 sequences, 9.5% to 12% seen once. The V segment lost 7 bases and the J segment 0 bases; nucleotides outside the gene matches: 11. Germline loops: CDR1 SQVTM, CDR2 ANQGSEA. CDR3 size: 15 residues. The sample here was CD4+ T cells sorted from PBMCs, taken 45 days after the yellow fever booster vaccination. The receptor's source is a young man who received the YFV17D yellow fever vaccine. V gene TRBV29-1 combines with J gene TRBJ1-1; 7 nucleotides match TRBD1. The chain's CDR3 is CSGGPGGLLNTEAFF. The CDR3 region has the DNA TGCAGCGGCGGTCCAGGGGGGCTGTTGAACACTGAAGCTTTCTTT.